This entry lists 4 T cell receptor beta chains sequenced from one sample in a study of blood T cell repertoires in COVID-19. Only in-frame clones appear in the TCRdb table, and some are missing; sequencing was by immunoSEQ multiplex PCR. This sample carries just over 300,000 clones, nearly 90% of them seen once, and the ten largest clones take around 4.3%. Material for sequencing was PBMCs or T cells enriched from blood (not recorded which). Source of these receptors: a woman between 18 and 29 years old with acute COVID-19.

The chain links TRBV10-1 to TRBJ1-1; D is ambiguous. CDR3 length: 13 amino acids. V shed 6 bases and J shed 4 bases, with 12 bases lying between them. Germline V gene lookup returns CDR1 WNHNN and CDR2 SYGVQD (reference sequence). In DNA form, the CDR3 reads TGCGCCAGCAGCTCCAAAGCTGGCACTGAAGCTTTCTTT. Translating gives CASSSKAGTEAFF.

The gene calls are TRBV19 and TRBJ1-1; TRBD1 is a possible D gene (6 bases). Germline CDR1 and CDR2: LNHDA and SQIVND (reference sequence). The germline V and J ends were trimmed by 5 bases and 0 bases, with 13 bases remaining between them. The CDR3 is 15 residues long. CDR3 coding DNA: TGTGCCAGTAGTGAAACAGGGATCCTGAACACTGAAGCTTTCTTT. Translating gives CASSETGILNTEAFF.

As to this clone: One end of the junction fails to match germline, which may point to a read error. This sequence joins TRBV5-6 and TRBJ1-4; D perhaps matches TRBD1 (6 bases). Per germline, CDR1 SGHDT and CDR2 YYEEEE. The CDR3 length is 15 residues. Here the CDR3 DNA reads TGTGCCAGCAGTTTGGAGGGGGCAACTAATGAAAAACTGTTTTTT. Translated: CASSLEGATNEKLFF.

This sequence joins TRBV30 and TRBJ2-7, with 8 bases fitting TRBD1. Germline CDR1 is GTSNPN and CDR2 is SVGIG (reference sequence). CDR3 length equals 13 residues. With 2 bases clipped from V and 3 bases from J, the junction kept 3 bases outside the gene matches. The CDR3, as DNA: TGTGCCTGGAGTTGGGACAGGCACTACGAGCAGTACTTC. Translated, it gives CAWSWDRHYEQYF.